This T cell receptor beta chain was found in a study of blood T cells in healthy people across ages. Study-wide results and limits: Long-lived donors carried more naive CD4+ cells and greater diversity than aged donors. TCR beta diversity correlated strongly with naive T cell percentage. Any conclusive comparison of naive versus antigen-experienced cells was prevented by using unsorted PBMCs.

With a J-beta primer mix and a sample-barcoded 5' primer, a second PCR ran about 7 to 12 cycles. TCRdb used MiXCR to reprocess the 5' RACE reads, holding one entry per CDR3 protein. The data show roughly 680,000 distinct CDR3 sequences, about 50% seen once. As concerns this clonotype: Its target is unknown.

The CDR3 has 15 residues. V was trimmed by 3 bases and J by 0 bases, leaving 13 bases between them. In germline, CDR1 is DFQATT, CDR2 SNEGSKA (reference sequence). The specimen sequenced was blood. The TCR originated in a woman aged 80 or over in good health. This rearrangement joins TRBV20-1 to TRBJ2-3; D ambiguous. CDR3 nucleotides: TGCAGTGCTAGTGATGGTGGTCCTAGCACAGATACGCAGTATTTT. Its translation is CSASDGGPSTDTQYF.